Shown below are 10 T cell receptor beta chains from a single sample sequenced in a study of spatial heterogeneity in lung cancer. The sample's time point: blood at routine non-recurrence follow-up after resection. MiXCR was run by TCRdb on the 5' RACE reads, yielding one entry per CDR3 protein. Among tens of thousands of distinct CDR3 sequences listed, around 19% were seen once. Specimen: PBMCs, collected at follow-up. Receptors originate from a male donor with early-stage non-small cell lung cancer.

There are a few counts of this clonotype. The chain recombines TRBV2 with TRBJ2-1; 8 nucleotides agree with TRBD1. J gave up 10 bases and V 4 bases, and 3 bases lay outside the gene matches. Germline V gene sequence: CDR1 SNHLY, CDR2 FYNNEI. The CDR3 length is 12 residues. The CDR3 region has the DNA TGTGCCAGCAGTGGAGACAGGGGAGAGCAGTTCTTC. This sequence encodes CASSGDRGEQFF.

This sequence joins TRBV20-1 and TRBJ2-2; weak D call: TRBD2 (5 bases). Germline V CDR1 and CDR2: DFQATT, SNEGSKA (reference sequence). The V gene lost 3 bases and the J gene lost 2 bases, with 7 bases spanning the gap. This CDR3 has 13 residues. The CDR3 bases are TGCAGTGCTAGGAGCGGAAACACCGGGGAGCTGTTTTTT. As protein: CSARSGNTGELFF.

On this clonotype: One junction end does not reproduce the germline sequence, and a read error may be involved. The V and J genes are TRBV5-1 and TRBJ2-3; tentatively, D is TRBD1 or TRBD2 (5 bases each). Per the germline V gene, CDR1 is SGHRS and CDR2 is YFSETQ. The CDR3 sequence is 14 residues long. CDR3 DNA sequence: TGCGCCAGCAGCTTACTAGACAGCAGAGATACGCAGTATTTT. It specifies CASSLLDSRDTQYF.

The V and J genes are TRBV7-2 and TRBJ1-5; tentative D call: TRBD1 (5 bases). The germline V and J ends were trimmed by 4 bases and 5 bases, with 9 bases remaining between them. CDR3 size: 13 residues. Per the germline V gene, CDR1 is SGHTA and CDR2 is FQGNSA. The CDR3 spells CASSYRTDQPQHF. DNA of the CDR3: TGTGCCAGCAGCTACAGGACGGATCAGCCCCAGCATTTT.

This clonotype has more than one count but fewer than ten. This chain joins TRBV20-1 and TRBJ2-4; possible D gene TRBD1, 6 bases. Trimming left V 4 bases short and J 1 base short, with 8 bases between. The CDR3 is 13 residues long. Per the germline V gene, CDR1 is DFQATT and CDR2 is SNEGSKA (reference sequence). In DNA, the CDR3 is TGCAGTGCTATCGACAGGGCCAAAAACATTCAGTACTTC. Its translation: CSAIDRAKNIQYF.

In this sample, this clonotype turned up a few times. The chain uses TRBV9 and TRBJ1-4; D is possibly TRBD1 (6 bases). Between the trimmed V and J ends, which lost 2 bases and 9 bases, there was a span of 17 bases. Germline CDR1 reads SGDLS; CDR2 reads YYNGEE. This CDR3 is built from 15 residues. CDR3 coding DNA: TGTGCCAGCAGCGTCACTACAGGGAGGGAAAAAAAACTGTTTTTT. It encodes CASSVTTGREKKLFF.

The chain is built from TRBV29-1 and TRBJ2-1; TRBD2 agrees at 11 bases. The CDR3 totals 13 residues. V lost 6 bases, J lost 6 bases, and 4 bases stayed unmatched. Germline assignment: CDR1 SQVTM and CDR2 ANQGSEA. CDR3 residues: CSVLGLAGNEQFF. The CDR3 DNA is TGCAGCGTCCTTGGACTAGCGGGCAATGAGCAGTTCTTC.

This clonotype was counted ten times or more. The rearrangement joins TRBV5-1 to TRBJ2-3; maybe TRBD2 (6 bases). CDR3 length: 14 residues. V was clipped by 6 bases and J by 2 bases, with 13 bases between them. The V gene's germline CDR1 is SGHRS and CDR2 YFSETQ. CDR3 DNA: TGCGCCAGCACCCTGGGGGGACTCACAGATACGCAGTATTTT. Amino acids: CASTLGGLTDTQYF.

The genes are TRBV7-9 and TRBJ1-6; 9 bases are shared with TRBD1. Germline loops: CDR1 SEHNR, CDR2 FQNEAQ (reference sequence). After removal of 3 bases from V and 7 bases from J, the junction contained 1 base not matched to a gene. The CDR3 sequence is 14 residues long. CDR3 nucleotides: TGTGCCAGCAGCTTCACAGGGGGCAATTCACCCCTCCACTTT. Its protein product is CASSFTGGNSPLHF.

CDR3 sequence reads: CASSPAGSSYNEQFF. CDR3 bases: TGTGCCAGCAGTCCCGCGGGGAGCTCCTACAATGAGCAGTTCTTC. The chain has TRBV27 and TRBJ2-1; D perhaps matches TRBD2 (6 bases). The CDR3 consists of 15 residues. Trimming removed 5 bases at V and 0 bases at J, with 11 bases between. Looked up from germline, CDR1 is MNHEY and CDR2 is SMNVEV (reference sequence).